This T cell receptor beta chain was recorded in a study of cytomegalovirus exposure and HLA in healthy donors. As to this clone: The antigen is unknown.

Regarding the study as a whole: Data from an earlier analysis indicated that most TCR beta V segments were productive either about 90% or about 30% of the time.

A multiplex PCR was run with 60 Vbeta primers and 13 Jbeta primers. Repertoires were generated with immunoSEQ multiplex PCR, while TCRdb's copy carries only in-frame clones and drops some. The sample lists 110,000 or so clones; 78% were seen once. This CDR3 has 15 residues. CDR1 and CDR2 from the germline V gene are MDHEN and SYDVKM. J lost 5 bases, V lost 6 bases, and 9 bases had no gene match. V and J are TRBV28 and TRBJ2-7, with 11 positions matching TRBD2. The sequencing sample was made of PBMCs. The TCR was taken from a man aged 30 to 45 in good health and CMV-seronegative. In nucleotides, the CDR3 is TGTGCCAGCAGCCCACTAGCGGGAGTTTACCACGAGCAGTACTTC. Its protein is CASSPLAGVYHEQYF. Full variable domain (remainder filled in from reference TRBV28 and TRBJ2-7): DVKVTQSSRYLVKRTGEKVFLECVQDMDHENMFWYRQDPGLGLRLIYFSYDVKMKEKGDIPEGYSVSREKKERFSLILESASTNQTSMYLCASSPLAGVYHEQYFGPGTRLTVT.